The clone carrying this T cell receptor beta chain was seen many times. Per the germline V gene, CDR1 is SGHDT and CDR2 is YYEEEE. V lost 3 bases and J lost 6; bases outside the gene matches: 2. The CDR3 is made up of 13 amino acids. Study processing details: The study took CDR3 differences across clinicopathological groups and made a distant-metastasis classifier for papillary thyroid cancer from them. TCRdb reprocessed the PCR reads via MiXCR. These V and J calls rely on TCRdb rather than the paper's analysis. The sample has approximately 34,000 clones, less than 20% seen once. The entry originates in a study of metastatic and nonmetastatic thyroid tumors. Study details: Malignant thyroid and benign thyroid patients provided blood and tumor or nodule tissue whose repertoires were compared.

All patients reached thyroid surgery having received no treatment beforehand. This receptor was identified in a female donor with papillary thyroid cancer or a benign thyroid nodule (not recorded which). Some clones in this sample may be carry-over from other donors' samples. V gene TRBV5-6 combines with J gene TRBJ1-5; 8 bases are a match to TRBD1. Sequencing was carried out using blood. CDR3: CASSYGTGQPQHF. The DNA for the CDR3 is TGTGCCAGCAGCTATGGGACAGGTCAGCCCCAGCATTTT.